The clone carrying this TCR beta chain was detected ten times or more. The antigen remains unidentified. Germline CDR1 LGHDT, CDR2 YNNKEL (reference sequence). V dropped 3 bases and J dropped 1; count of bases not matched to a gene: 3. The CDR3 loop spans 16 amino acids. The source of the sample is a study of quantifying T cell responses using KT2 cells. Study details: cDNA was made from DNase-treated RNA using alpha and beta constant primers.

KT2, a clone with a known TCR, was spiked into unfractionated PBMC. Fixed numbers of PBMC received varying amounts of KT2 cells. An oligo carrying a UMI was ligated to the cDNA 3' end. The first PCR ran roughly 4 cycles with an equimolar RC1.1 and RC1.2 beta primer mix. MiXCR, run by TCRdb on the UMI-ligation and nested PCR reads, gives a single entry per CDR3 protein. The repertoire holds 40,000 to 50,000 distinct CDR3 sequences, approximately 17% seen once, with approximately 40% in the top ten. The study's findings and limits: At about one KT2 cell per 100,000 PBMC, KT2 sequences were still detected.

Sequencing was carried out using PBMCs spiked with cells of the T cell clone KT2. This rearrangement joins TRBV3-1 to TRBJ1-1; 12 nucleotides line up with TRBD1. The sequence was collected from a human donor. The CDR3 spells CASSHGTGGANTEAFF. CDR3 coding DNA: TGTGCCAGCAGCCACGGGACAGGGGGCGCGAACACTGAAGCTTTCTTT.